The clone carrying this T cell receptor (beta chain) was found once. The sample is drawn from a study of blood T cell repertoires in COVID-19. The overall study: Material from acute and convalescent COVID-19 was sourced from the United States, Italy and Spain. PBMCs, B-cell-depleted T cells, or T cells were the source of the cDNA or gDNA that made up the material.

The authors' processing: The assay estimated nucleated cells by amplifying reference gene primers. Measured with immunoSEQ multiplex PCR; TCRdb has only the in-frame clones, and not every one. The D gene and trimming were derived from the DNA, and the V and J assignments and clone size from that table. The sample consists of about 85,000 clones, roughly 89% of them appearing once. CDR3 length: 16 amino acids. The V gene's germline CDR1 is KGHSH and CDR2 LQKENI. Trimming removed 6 bases from V and 4 bases from J; junction bases left unmatched: 9. The source is a man in his fifties or sixties with acute or convalescent COVID-19. The chain has TRBV18 and TRBJ2-2, with 9 nucleotides matching TRBD1. The sample taken for sequencing was peripheral blood. CDR3 DNA sequence: TGTGCCAGCTCTCTCACGGACAGGGGTGTCACCGGGGAGCTGTTTTTT. This translates into CASSLTDRGVTGELFF.